This T cell receptor (beta chain) was observed in a study of type 1 regulatory T cells. Study at large: T-allo10 is an in vitro-generated, Tr1-enriched CD4 T cell product specific for alloantigen.

This CDR3 spans 13 amino acids. V lost 3 bases to trimming and J lost 7 bases, with 11 bases between them. From germline, CDR1 is SGHRS and CDR2 YFSETQ. MiXCR, applied by TCRdb to the reads, yields one record per CDR3 protein. The table has roughly 68,000 distinct CDR3 sequences, approximately 64% seen once. A note on this clonotype: Its cognate antigen is unknown.

The chain carries TRBV5-1 and TRBJ2-1; D is undetermined. Source material: cultured T cells, either the whole culture or a sorted T cell fraction (not recorded which). Subset here: Tr1-enriched cell product generated in vitro against host alloantigens. The clonotype originates from a human donor in good health. CDR3 sequence reads: CASSSSSWNEQFF. Written as DNA, the CDR3 is TGCGCCAGCAGCTCCTCGTCATGGAATGAGCAGTTCTTC.